This TCR beta chain emerged from a study of cytomegalovirus exposure and HLA in healthy donors. This clone was counted a single time. Its antigen is unidentified. PCR involved 60 Vbeta and 13 Jbeta primers. Using immunoSEQ multiplex PCR, the repertoire was profiled, and TCRdb retains in-frame clones only, with some absent. The sample holds about 130,000 clones, around 68% seen once. Germline V gives CDR1 MNHNS, CDR2 SASEGT. V was shortened by 3 bases and J by 0 bases, with 9 bases between the two germline ends. The length of the CDR3 is 15 residues. Overall study results and limits: Sequencing likely caused a cluster of highly shared sequence variants.

J is TRBJ1-5 and V is TRBV6-1, with a possible D match to TRBD1 (5 bases). This sequence was found in a man in his forties in good health and CMV-seropositive. The sample consisted of PBMCs. CDR3 sequence: CASSDRGYSNQPQHF. The CDR3 nucleotides are TGTGCCAGCAGTGATCGGGGGTATAGCAATCAGCCCCAGCATTTT.